This TCR beta chain was found in a study of shared clonotypes between healthy human individuals. At the level of the study: Per donor, three plates held CD4 naive cells, three held CD4 memory, two held CD8 naive and one held CD8 memory.

Using immunoSEQ multiplex PCR, the repertoire was profiled, and TCRdb retains in-frame clones only, with some absent. In the table there are approximately 2,000,000 clones, roughly 90% of which are singletons. V lost 0 bases and J 3 bases, leaving 10 bases between the germline ends. Germline V lookup: CDR1 LNHNV, CDR2 YYDKDF (reference sequence). This CDR3 spans 15 amino acids. Regarding this clone: Its antigen remains unidentified.

Study-wide results and limits: Richness estimates generally favored naive over memory subsets. Having only a few donors restricted how much genetic and exposure-history diversity was captured. Unshared clonotypes carried lower generation probabilities than those common to all four donors.

The rearrangement joins TRBV15 to TRBJ2-3; D might be TRBD1 (5 bases). Sequencing was carried out using naive CD4+ T cells from PBMCs. Specified subset: CD45RA+ positively selected. The source is a man between 18 and 35 years old in good health. Some clones in this sample may be carry-over from other donors' samples. The CDR3: CATSREATVTDTQYF. The CDR3 DNA is TGTGCCACCAGCAGAGAAGCGACAGTTACAGATACGCAGTATTTT. Based on the CDR3 plus reference TRBV15 and TRBJ2-3, the full variable domain is DAMVIQNPRYQVTQFGKPVTLSCSQTLNHNVMYWYQQKSSQAPKLLFHYYDKDFNNEADTPDNFQSRRPNTSFCFLDIRSPGLGDTAMYLCATSREATVTDTQYFGPGTRLTVL.